The next 28 T cell receptor beta chains were all read from a single sample in a study of blood T cell repertoires in COVID-19. Clones were sequenced by immunoSEQ multiplex PCR, and TCRdb holds only the in-frame ones, with some missing. The table lists 200,000 to 250,000 clones, about 84% of them singletons. The sequenced sample consisted of peripheral blood. The receptors derive from a woman older than 75 with COVID-19, enrolled during active disease.

V usage is TRBV11-1 and J usage is TRBJ2-3; 7 bases match TRBD2. The CDR3 totals 15 residues. Germline-derived CDR1 and CDR2 are SGHAT and FQDESV (reference sequence). J was trimmed by 1 base and V by 0 bases; bases with no gene match: 1. In nucleotides, the CDR3 is TGTGCCAGCAGCTTAGCGGGGGGGGGCACAGATACGCAGTATTTT. It specifies CASSLAGGGTDTQYF. Filled out from reference TRBV11-1 and TRBJ2-3, the complete variable domain reads EAEVAQSPRYKITEKSQAVAFWCDPISGHATLYWYRQILGQGPELLVQFQDESVVDDSQLPKDRFSAERLKGVDSTLKIQPAELGDSAMYLCASSLAGGGTDTQYFGPGTRLTVL.

J is TRBJ1-1 and V is TRBV12-3 or TRBV12-4, with 7 positions matching TRBD1. V was pared by 5 bases and J by 3 bases, with 3 bases of the junction left unmatched. This CDR3 is built from 13 residues. The CDR3 reads CASSLDRDTEAFF. In nucleotides, the CDR3 is TGTGCCAGCAGTCTCGACAGGGACACTGAAGCTTTCTTT.

V gene TRBV19 combines with J gene TRBJ1-5; D perhaps matches TRBD1 (5 bases). The CDR3 runs to 20 residues. Trimming cost V 3 bases and J 1 base, with 25 bases left between them. Germline lookup yields CDR1 LNHDA and CDR2 SQIVND (reference sequence). CDR3 nucleotides: TGTGCCAGTAGTATTTCACTGGTAAGGGGATGGGCATTAAGCAATCAGCCCCAGCATTTT. Residues: CASSISLVRGWALSNQPQHF.

This clone came up a few times. This chain links TRBV18 with TRBJ1-1; no clear D. Between the trimmed V and J ends, which lost 5 bases and 4 bases, there was a span of 11 bases. Looked up from germline, CDR1 is KGHSH and CDR2 is LQKENI. CDR3 size: 13 residues. The CDR3: CASSESSGTEAFF. CDR3 DNA: TGTGCCAGCTCAGAGTCGTCCGGCACTGAAGCTTTCTTT. The entire variable domain, with the rest obtained from reference TRBV18 and TRBJ1-1, is as follows: NAGVMQNPRHLVRRRGQEARLRCSPMKGHSHVYWYRQLPEEGLKFMVYLQKENIIDESGMPKERFSAEFPKEGPSILRIQQVVRGDSAAYFCASSESSGTEAFFGQGTRLTVV.

The chain is built from TRBV7-9 and TRBJ2-1; 9 bases agree with TRBD2. The V gene end was trimmed by 0 bases and the J gene end by 8 bases; junction bases not matched to a gene: 5. Germline V gives CDR1 SEHNR, CDR2 FQNEAQ (reference sequence). The CDR3 contains 15 residues. CDR3 bases: TGTGCCAGCAGCTTAGCTAGCGGGAGAAAAGATGAGCAGTTCTTC. This gives the protein CASSLASGRKDEQFF.

This chain connects TRBV18 to TRBJ1-5, with 10 bases that match TRBD1. This CDR3 is built from 14 residues. With 5 bases clipped from V and 2 bases from J, the junction kept 0 bases outside the gene matches. Looked up from germline, CDR1 is KGHSH and CDR2 is LQKENI. CDR3 in amino acids: CASSGTGGNQPQHF. CDR3 nucleotides: TGTGCCAGCTCAGGGACAGGGGGCAATCAGCCCCAGCATTTT.

This chain joins TRBV18 and TRBJ1-3, with a tentative D call TRBD1 (5 bases). The V end was cut by 6 bases, the J end by 3 bases, with 12 bases between. CDR3 length: 14 amino acids. Germline assignment: CDR1 KGHSH and CDR2 LQKENI. CDR3 sequence: CASSLGGVGNTIYF. CDR3 coding DNA: TGTGCCAGCTCTCTTGGGGGGGTTGGAAACACCATATATTTT.

The rearrangement links TRBV5-1 to TRBJ2-3; possible D gene TRBD1, 6 bases. Germline V CDR1 and CDR2: SGHRS, YFSETQ. V was pared by 4 bases and J by 2 bases, with 14 bases between. The CDR3 length is 15 residues. The CDR3 DNA is TGCGCCAGCAGCCCATCGACAGGATCCACAGATACGCAGTATTTT. Translation gives CASSPSTGSTDTQYF.

The V gene is TRBV6-5, the J gene TRBJ1-2; maybe TRBD1 (5 bases). The V gene's germline CDR1 is MNHEY and CDR2 SVGAGI. The CDR3 loop spans 11 amino acids. Trimming pared 4 bases from V and 6 bases from J, leaving 6 bases between. The CDR3 sequence is CASSLGDGYTF. Written as DNA, the CDR3 is TGTGCCAGCAGTTTAGGGGATGGCTACACCTTC.

The CDR3 DNA reads as TGTGCCAGCAGTTTGGGGCCGAATCAGCCCCAGCATTTT. Encoded protein: CASSLGPNQPQHF. The chain recombines TRBV28 with TRBJ1-5; D is possibly TRBD1 (5 bases). Per germline, CDR1 MDHEN and CDR2 SYDVKM. This CDR3 comprises 13 residues. V lost 3 bases and J lost 4, with 7 bases in between.

The rearrangement uses TRBV5-1 and TRBJ1-4; perhaps TRBD1 as D (6 bases). The CDR3 spans 14 residues. The V gene's germline CDR1 is SGHRS and CDR2 YFSETQ. V was pared by 6 bases and J by 11 bases, with 20 bases between. The CDR3 coding sequence is TGCGCCAGCAATAAAGGGACACCGGATACGAAACTGTTTTTT. Amino acid sequence: CASNKGTPDTKLFF.

This sequence joins TRBV6-5 and TRBJ1-1; D gene unclear. V gave up 8 bases and J gave up 4 bases, with 14 bases separating them. Per germline, CDR1 MNHEY and CDR2 SVGAGI. CDR3 size: 13 residues. The chain's CDR3 is CASVISQATEAFF. CDR3 nucleotides: TGTGCCAGCGTCATCTCCCAGGCCACTGAAGCTTTCTTT.

This rearrangement joins TRBV9 to TRBJ1-1, with 8 bases that match TRBD1. The V gene's germline CDR1 is SGDLS and CDR2 YYNGEE. V was clipped by 2 bases and J by 4 bases; unmatched bases: 7. The CDR3 sequence is 15 residues long. CDR3 coding DNA: TGTGCCAGCAGCGTTTACGGACAGGGTAGCACTGAAGCTTTCTTT. Protein product: CASSVYGQGSTEAFF.

The rearrangement links TRBV10-3 to TRBJ1-2; D unclear. V lost 3 bases to trimming and J lost 7 bases, with 6 bases between them. The CDR3 is 11 residues long. The germline V gene encodes CDR1 ENHRY and CDR2 SYGVKD. CDR3: CAISDNLGYTF. The CDR3 nucleotides read TGTGCCATCAGTGATAATCTTGGCTACACCTTC.

This rearrangement joins TRBV29-1 to TRBJ1-3; tentatively, D is TRBD1 (5 bases). Per germline, CDR1 SQVTM and CDR2 ANQGSEA. Deletions cut 6 bases from V and 4 bases from J, with 16 bases between. This CDR3 is 14 amino acids long. The CDR3 DNA reads as TGCAGCGTCTTCGGGACTTCCCGGGGAAACACCATATATTTT. Amino acids: CSVFGTSRGNTIYF.

The chain has TRBV29-1 and TRBJ2-1, with 9 bases aligning to TRBD1. The CDR3 loop spans 14 amino acids. Germline V gene data show CDR1 as SQVTM and CDR2 as ANQGSEA. The ends lost 1 base at V and 9 bases at J; junction bases unmatched: 7. The CDR3 spells CSVEGGTGMSEQFF. The CDR3 DNA sequence: TGCAGCGTTGAAGGGGGGACAGGGATGAGTGAGCAGTTCTTC.

The rearrangement joins TRBV28 to TRBJ1-4; 8 positions agree with TRBD1. The CDR3 sequence is 15 residues long. V trimming: 7 bases; J trimming: 4 bases; junction bases outside the gene matches: 8. Germline loops: CDR1 MDHEN, CDR2 SYDVKM. The CDR3, as DNA: TGTGCCAGCACTTTCCTTGGACAGGGTAATGAAAAACTGTTTTTT. This translates into CASTFLGQGNEKLFF.

The rearrangement uses TRBV19 and TRBJ1-3, with a tentative D call TRBD1 (5 bases). CDR1 LNHDA and CDR2 SQIVND come from the germline V gene (reference sequence). V lost 5 bases to trimming and J lost 7 bases, with 18 bases between them. The CDR3 is 15 residues long. CDR3 bases: TGTGCCAGTAGTTCAACAGGAATGCTGGGTAACACCATATATTTT. Its protein is CASSSTGMLGNTIYF.

As to this clone: The sample holds other DNA sequences that translate to the same CDR3. The chain joins TRBV6-5 to TRBJ2-7; no definite D call. V was trimmed by 5 bases and J by 3 bases, leaving 5 bases between them. The CDR3 loop spans 11 amino acids. From germline, CDR1 is MNHEY and CDR2 SVGAGI. CDR3 coding DNA: TGTGCCAGCAGTCACAGCTACGAGCAGTACTTC. Residues: CASSHSYEQYF.

The chain couples TRBV7-3 to TRBJ2-2; 8 nucleotides match TRBD2. Germline loops: CDR1 SGHTA, CDR2 FQGTGA. This CDR3 has 15 residues. Trimming at V came to 7 bases and at J to 0 bases, leaving 4 bases not matched to a gene. CDR3 sequence reads: CASTGRGANTGELFF. CDR3 nucleotide sequence: TGTGCCAGCACCGGGCGGGGGGCGAACACCGGGGAGCTGTTTTTT.

V usage is TRBV2 and J usage is TRBJ1-6; 9 bases agree with TRBD1. The CDR3 totals 13 residues. The germline CDR1 and CDR2 sequences are SNHLY and FYNNEI. Unmatched junction bases numbered 2, after V lost 7 bases and J lost 7 bases. The CDR3 sequence: CASIGTGNSPLHF. The CDR3 coding sequence is TGTGCCAGCATTGGGACAGGGAATTCACCCCTCCACTTT.

This sequence joins TRBV7-8 and TRBJ2-2; D might be TRBD1 (6 bases). V gave up 2 bases and J gave up 3 bases, with 10 bases separating them. The CDR3 is made up of 15 amino acids. Germline lookup yields CDR1 SGHVS and CDR2 FQNEAQ. CDR3 sequence (DNA): TGTGCCAGCAGCTTACACAGGGCGGACACCGGGGAGCTGTTTTTT. The encoded protein is CASSLHRADTGELFF.

V and J are TRBV2 and TRBJ1-5, with D tentatively TRBD1 (5 bases). The germline CDR1 and CDR2 sequences are SNHLY and FYNNEI. The V gene lost 4 bases and the J gene lost 5 bases, with 9 bases spanning the gap. The CDR3 has 13 residues. The CDR3 DNA reads as TGTGCCAGCAGTGCCCAGGGCGATCAGCCCCAGCATTTT. Protein: CASSAQGDQPQHF.

The gene calls are TRBV3-1 (or the pseudogene TRBV3-2) and TRBJ1-2; D is perhaps TRBD1 (6 bases). V lost 8 bases and J lost 3, with 16 bases in between. This CDR3 spans 14 amino acids. From germline, CDR1 is LGHDT and CDR2 YNNKEL (reference sequence). The CDR3 bases are TGTGCCAGCGGCAGGGGAGGGGGGGACTATGGCTACACCTTC. Its translation: CASGRGGGDYGYTF.

The chain employs TRBV5-8 and TRBJ2-1; the match to TRBD2 covers 7 bases. Germline trimming cut 4 bases from V and 10 bases from J; bases unmatched to any gene: 5. The CDR3 is made up of 12 amino acids. Germline V gene data show CDR1 as SGHTS and CDR2 as YDEGEE. CDR3 bases: TGTGCCAGCAGCAGACGCGGGGGAGAGCAGTTCTTC. This codes for CASSRRGGEQFF.

This rearrangement joins TRBV3-1 (or the pseudogene TRBV3-2) to TRBJ2-5; 8 nucleotides align to TRBD2. With 2 bases clipped from V and 9 bases from J, the junction kept 11 bases outside the gene matches. The CDR3 is 15 amino acids. Germline V gene lookup returns CDR1 LGHDT and CDR2 YNNKEL (reference sequence). Here the CDR3 DNA reads TGTGCCAGCAGCCAATTCGGGGGGGCCCCTGTAGCCCAGTACTTC. Translated: CASSQFGGAPVAQYF.

V is TRBV27 and J is TRBJ1-2, with D unresolved. This CDR3 region has 11 residues. The V and J ends lost 9 bases and 7 bases respectively, with 12 bases between them. Per the germline V gene, CDR1 is MNHEY and CDR2 is SMNVEV (reference sequence). The CDR3 coding sequence is TGTGCCAGGGAGGGTACGGGTGGCTACACCTTC. Protein: CAREGTGGYTF.

The chain uses TRBV5-5 and TRBJ2-2, with TRBD2 matching over 7 bases. CDR3 length: 18 amino acids. Germline trimming cut 3 bases from V and 0 bases from J; bases unmatched to any gene: 11. Looked up from germline, CDR1 is SGHKS and CDR2 is YYEKEE (reference sequence). For the CDR3, the DNA is TGTGCCAGCAGCTCCGGACTAGATACCAACTCGAACACCGGGGAGCTGTTTTTT. This sequence encodes CASSSGLDTNSNTGELFF. Supplemented by reference TRBV5-5 and TRBJ2-2, the full variable domain reads DAGVTQSPTHLIKTRGQQVTLRCSPISGHKSVSWYQQVLGQGPQFIFQYYEKEERGRGNFPDRFSARQFPNYSSELNVNALLLGDSALYLCASSSGLDTNSNTGELFFGEGSRLTVL.